The clone carrying this TCR beta chain has only a few counts. This entry comes from a study of T-cell reconstitution after alpha-beta-depleted transplantation in children. The V gene lost 3 bases and the J gene lost 7 bases, with 7 bases spanning the gap. The length of the CDR3 is 12 residues. The TCRbeta library incorporated unique molecular identifiers. TCRdb passed the PCR reads through MiXCR, listing each CDR3 protein once. The top ten hold 3.5% to 4.5% of the sample, which has about 400,000 distinct CDR3 sequences, 13% seen once. Here the sequenced sample was PBMCs, taken from the stem cell graft. This rearrangement joins TRBV12-3 or TRBV12-4 to TRBJ1-5; D is unclear. This clonotype originated in a human donor who donated a stem cell graft to a child with Fanconi anemia. The CDR3 protein is CASSFQAQPQHF. CDR3 bases: TGTGCCAGCAGTTTTCAGGCGCAGCCCCAGCATTTT.